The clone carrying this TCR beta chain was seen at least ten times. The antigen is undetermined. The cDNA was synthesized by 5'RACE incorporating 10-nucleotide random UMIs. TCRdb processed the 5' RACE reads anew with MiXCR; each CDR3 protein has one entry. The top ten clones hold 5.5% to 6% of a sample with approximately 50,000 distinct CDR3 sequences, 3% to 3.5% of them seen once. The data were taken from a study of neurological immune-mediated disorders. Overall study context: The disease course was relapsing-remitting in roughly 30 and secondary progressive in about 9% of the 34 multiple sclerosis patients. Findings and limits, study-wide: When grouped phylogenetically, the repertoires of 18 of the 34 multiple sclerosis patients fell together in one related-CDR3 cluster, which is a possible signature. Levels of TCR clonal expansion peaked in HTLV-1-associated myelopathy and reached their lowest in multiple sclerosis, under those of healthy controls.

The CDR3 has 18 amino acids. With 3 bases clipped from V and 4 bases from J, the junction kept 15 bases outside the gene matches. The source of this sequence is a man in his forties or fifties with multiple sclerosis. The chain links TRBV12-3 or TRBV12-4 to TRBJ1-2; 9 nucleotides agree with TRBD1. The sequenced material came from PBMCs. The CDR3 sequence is CASSFRVSRDRDPYGYTF. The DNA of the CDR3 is TGTGCCAGCAGTTTTCGGGTTTCCAGGGACAGGGATCCCTATGGCTACACCTTC.